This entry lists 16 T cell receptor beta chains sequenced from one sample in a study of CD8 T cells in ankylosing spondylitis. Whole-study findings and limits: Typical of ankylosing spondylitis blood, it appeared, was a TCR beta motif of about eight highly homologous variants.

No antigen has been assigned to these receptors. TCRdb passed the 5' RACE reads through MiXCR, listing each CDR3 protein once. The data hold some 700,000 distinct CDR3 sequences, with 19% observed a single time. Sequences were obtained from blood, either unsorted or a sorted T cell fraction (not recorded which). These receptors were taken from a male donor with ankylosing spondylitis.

In nucleotides, the CDR3 is TGCGCCAGCAGCCTTGCGTTAACTGGGACTGAAGCTTTCTTT. Residues: CASSLALTGTEAFF. The chain joins TRBV4-1 to TRBJ1-1; D gene ambiguous. CDR1 MGHRA and CDR2 YSYEKL come from the germline V gene. The V and J ends lost 4 bases and 5 bases respectively, with 14 bases between them. The CDR3 runs 14 residues.

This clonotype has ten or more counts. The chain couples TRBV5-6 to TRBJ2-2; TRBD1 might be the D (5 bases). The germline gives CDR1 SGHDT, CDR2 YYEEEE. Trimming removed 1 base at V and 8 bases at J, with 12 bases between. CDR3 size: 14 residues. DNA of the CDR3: TGTGCCAGCAGCTTGCTCACAGGCACTGGGGAGCTGTTTTTT. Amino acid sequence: CASSLLTGTGELFF. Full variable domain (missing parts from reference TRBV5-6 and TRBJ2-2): DAGVTQSPTHLIKTRGQQVTLRCSPKSGHDTVSWYQQALGQGPQFIFQYYEEEERQRGNFPDRFSGHQFPNYSSELNVNALLLGDSALYLCASSLLTGTGELFFGEGSRLTVL.

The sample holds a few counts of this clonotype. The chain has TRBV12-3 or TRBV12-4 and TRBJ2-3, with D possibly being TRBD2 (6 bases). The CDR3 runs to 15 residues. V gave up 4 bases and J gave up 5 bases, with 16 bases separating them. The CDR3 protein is CASSSLRGDRDTQYF. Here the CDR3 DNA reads TGTGCCAGCAGTTCCCTTCGCGGGGATAGAGATACGCAGTATTTT.

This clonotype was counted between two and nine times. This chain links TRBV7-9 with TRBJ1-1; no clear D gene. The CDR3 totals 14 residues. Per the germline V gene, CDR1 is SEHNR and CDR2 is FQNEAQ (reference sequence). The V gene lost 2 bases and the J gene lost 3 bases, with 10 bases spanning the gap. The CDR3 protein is CASSLSGSYTEAFF. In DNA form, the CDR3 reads TGTGCCAGCAGCTTAAGTGGCAGTTACACTGAAGCTTTCTTT.

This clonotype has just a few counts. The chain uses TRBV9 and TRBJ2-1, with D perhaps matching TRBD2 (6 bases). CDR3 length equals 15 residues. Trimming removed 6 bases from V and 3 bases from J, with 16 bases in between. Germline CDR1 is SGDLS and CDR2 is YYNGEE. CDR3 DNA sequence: TGTGCCAGCACCTCTAGCGCAGTCAACTACAATGAGCAGTTCTTC. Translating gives CASTSSAVNYNEQFF.

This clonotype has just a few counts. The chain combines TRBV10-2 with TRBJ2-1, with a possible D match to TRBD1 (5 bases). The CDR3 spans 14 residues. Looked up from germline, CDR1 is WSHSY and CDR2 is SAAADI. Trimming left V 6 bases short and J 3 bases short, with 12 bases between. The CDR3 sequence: CASRAGFFYNEQFF. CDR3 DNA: TGCGCCAGCAGAGCAGGGTTTTTCTACAATGAGCAGTTCTTC.

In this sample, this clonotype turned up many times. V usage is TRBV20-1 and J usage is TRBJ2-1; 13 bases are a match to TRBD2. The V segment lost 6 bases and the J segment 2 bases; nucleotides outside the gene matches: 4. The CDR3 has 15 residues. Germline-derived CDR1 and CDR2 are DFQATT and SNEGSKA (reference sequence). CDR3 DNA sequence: TGCAGTGCAACCGGGACTAGCGGGACCTACAATGAGCAGTTCTTC. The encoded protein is CSATGTSGTYNEQFF.

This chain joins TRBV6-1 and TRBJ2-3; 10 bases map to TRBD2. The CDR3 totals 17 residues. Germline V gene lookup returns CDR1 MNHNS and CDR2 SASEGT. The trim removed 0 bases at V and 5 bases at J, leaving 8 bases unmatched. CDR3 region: CASSEALRGLAQDTQYF. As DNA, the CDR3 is TGTGCCAGCAGTGAAGCGCTTCGGGGACTAGCGCAAGATACGCAGTATTTT.

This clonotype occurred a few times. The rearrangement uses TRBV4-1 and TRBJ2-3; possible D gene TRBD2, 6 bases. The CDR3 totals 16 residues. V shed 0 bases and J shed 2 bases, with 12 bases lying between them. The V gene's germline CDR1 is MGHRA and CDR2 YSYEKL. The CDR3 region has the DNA TGCGCCAGCAGCCAAGATATGGGACTCCTCACAGATACGCAGTATTTT. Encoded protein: CASSQDMGLLTDTQYF.

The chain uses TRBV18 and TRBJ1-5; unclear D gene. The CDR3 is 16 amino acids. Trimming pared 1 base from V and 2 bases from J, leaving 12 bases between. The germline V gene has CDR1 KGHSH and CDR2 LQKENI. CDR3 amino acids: CASSPRRELGNQPQHF. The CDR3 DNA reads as TGTGCCAGCTCACCACGGAGAGAGCTAGGCAATCAGCCCCAGCATTTT. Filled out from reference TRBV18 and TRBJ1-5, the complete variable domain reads NAGVMQNPRHLVRRRGQEARLRCSPMKGHSHVYWYRQLPEEGLKFMVYLQKENIIDESGMPKERFSAEFPKEGPSILRIQQVVRGDSAAYFCASSPRRELGNQPQHFGDGTRLSIL.

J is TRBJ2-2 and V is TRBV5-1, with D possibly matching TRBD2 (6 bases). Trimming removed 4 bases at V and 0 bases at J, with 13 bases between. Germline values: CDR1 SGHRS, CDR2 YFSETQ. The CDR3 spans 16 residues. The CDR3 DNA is TGCGCCAGCAGCCCCGGCGGGACCGCGAACACCGGGGAGCTGTTTTTT. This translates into CASSPGGTANTGELFF.

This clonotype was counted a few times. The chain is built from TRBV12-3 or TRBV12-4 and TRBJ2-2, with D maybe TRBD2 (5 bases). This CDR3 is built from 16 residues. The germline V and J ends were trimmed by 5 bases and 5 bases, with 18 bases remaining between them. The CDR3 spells CASSKIANLVTGELFF. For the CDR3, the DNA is TGTGCCAGCAGTAAAATAGCGAATTTAGTGACCGGGGAGCTGTTTTTT.

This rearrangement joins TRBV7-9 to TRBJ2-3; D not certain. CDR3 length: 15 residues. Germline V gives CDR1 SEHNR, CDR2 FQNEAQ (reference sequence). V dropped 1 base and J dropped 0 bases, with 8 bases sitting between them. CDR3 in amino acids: CASSLGETSTDTQYF. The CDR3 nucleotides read TGTGCCAGCAGCTTAGGAGAAACTAGCACAGATACGCAGTATTTT.

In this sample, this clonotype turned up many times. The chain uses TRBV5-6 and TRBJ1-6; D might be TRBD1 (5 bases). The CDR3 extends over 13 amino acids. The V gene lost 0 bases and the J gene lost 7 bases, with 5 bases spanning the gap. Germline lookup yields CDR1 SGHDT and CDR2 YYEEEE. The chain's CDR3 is CASSLGQNSPLHF. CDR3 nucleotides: TGTGCCAGCAGCTTGGGACAGAATTCACCCCTCCACTTT.

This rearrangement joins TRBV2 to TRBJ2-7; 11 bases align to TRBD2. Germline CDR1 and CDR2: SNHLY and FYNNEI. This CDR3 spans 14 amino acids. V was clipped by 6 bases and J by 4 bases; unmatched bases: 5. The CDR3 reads CASRRGTSGYEQYF. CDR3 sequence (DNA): TGTGCCAGCAGGAGAGGGACTAGCGGTTACGAGCAGTACTTC.

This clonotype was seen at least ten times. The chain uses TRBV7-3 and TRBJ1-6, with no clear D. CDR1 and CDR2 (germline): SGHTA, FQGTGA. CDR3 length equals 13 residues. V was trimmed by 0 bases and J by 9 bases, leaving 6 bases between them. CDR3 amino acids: CASSLTESSPLHF. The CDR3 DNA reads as TGTGCCAGCAGCTTAACGGAGTCTTCACCCCTCCACTTT.